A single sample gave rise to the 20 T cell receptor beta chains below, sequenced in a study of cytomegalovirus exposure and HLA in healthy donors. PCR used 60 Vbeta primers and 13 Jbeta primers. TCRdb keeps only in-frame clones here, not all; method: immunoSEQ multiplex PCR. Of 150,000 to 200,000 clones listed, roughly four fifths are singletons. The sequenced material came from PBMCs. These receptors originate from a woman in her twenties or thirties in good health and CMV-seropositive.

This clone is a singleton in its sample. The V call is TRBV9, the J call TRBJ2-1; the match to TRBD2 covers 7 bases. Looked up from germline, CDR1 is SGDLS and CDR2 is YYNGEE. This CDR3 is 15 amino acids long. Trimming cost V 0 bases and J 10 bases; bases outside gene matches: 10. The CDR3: CASSVGTGGLEEQFF. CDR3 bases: TGTGCCAGCAGCGTAGGGACGGGGGGTCTGGAAGAGCAGTTCTTC.

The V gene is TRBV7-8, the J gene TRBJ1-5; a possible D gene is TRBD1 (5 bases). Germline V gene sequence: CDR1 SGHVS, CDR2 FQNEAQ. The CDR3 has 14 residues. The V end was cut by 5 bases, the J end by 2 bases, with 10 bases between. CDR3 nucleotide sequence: TGTGCCAGCAGCCGGTTACAGGGCAATCAGCCCCAGCATTTT. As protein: CASSRLQGNQPQHF.

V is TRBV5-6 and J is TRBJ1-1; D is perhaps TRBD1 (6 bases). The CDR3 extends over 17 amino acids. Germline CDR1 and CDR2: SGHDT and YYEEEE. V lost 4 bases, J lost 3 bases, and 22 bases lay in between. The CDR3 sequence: CASSRQYTGRVYTEAFF. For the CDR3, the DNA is TGTGCCAGCAGCAGACAATATACAGGGAGGGTATACACTGAAGCTTTCTTT.

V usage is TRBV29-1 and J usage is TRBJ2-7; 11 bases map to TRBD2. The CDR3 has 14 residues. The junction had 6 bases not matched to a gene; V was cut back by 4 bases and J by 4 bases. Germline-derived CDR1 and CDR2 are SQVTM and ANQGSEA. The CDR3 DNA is TGCAGCGTTGTGGGGACTAGCGGAGCGTACGAGCAGTACTTC. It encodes CSVVGTSGAYEQYF.

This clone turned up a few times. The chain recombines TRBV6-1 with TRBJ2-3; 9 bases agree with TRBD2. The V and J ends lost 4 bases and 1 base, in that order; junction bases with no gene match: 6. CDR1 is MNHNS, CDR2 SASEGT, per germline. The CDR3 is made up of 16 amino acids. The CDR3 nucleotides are TGTGCCAGCAGTGGTCAGACTAGCGGAGGCACAGATACGCAGTATTTT. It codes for CASSGQTSGGTDTQYF.

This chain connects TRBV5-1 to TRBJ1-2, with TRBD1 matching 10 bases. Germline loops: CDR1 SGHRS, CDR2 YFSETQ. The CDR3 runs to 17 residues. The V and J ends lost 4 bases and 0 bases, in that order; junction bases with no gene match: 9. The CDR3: CASSNGQGEFSNYGYTF. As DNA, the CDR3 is TGCGCCAGCAGCAATGGACAGGGGGAATTTTCTAACTATGGCTACACCTTC.

CDR3: CASSLGPGDSPLHF. The CDR3 coding sequence is TGTGCCAGCAGCTTAGGCCCGGGAGATTCACCCCTCCACTTT. The chain combines TRBV7-9 with TRBJ1-6; D is unclear. CDR1 and CDR2 (germline): SEHNR, FQNEAQ (reference sequence). V lost 1 base to trimming and J lost 8 bases, with 9 bases between them. The length of the CDR3 is 14 residues.

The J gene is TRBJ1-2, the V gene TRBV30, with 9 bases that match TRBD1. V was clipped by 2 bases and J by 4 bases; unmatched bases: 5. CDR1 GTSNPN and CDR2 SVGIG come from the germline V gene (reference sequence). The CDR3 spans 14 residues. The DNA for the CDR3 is TGTGCCTGGAGTTCGGACAGGGGTGGCTATGGCTACACCTTC. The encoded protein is CAWSSDRGGYGYTF.

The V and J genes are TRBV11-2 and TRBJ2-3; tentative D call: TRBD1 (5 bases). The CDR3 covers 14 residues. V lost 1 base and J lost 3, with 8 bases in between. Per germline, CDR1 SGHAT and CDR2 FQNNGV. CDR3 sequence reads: CASSLGPGTDTQYF. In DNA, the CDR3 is TGTGCCAGCAGCTTAGGGCCAGGGACAGATACGCAGTATTTT.

The CDR3 here is CASSENRGNEQFF. DNA for the CDR3: TGCGCCAGCAGTGAGAACAGGGGGAACGAGCAGTTCTTC. The chain combines TRBV10-2 with TRBJ2-1; TRBD1 aligns across 8 bases. The CDR3 loop spans 13 amino acids. CDR1 is WSHSY and CDR2 is SAAADI in the germline V gene. V lost 2 bases, J lost 10 bases, and 4 bases stayed unmatched.

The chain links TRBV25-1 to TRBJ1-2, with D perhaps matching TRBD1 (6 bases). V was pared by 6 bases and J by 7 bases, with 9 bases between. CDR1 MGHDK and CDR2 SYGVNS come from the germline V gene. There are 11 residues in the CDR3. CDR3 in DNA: TGTGCCAGCAGCAGGGGTTTTGGCTACACCTTC. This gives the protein CASSRGFGYTF.

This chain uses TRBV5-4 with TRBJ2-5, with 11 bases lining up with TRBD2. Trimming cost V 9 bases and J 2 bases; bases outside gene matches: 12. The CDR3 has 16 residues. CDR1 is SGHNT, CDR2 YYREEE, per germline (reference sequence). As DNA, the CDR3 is TGTGCCACTCATCGACCTAGCGGGGGGCTACAAGAGACCCAGTACTTC. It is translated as CATHRPSGGLQETQYF.

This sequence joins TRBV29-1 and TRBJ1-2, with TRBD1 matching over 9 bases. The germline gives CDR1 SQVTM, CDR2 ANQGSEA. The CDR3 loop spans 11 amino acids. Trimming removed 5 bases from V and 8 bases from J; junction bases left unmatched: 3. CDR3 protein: CSVWTGAGYTF. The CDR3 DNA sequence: TGCAGCGTTTGGACAGGGGCCGGCTACACCTTC.

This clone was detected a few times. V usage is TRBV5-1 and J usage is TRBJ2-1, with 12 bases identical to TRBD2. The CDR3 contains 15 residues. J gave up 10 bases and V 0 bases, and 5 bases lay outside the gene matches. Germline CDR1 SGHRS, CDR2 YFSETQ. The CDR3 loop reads CASSLGLAGVEEQFF. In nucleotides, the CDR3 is TGCGCCAGCAGCTTGGGACTAGCGGGAGTTGAGGAGCAGTTCTTC.

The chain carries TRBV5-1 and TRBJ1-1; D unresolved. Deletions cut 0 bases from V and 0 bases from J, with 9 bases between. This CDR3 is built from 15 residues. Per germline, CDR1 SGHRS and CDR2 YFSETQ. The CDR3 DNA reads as TGCGCCAGCAGCTTGGCCGCGACAATGAACACTGAAGCTTTCTTT. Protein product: CASSLAATMNTEAFF.

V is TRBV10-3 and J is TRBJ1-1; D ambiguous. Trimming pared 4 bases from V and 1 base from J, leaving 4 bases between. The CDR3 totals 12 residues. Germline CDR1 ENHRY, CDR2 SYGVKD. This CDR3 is CAISVENTEAFF. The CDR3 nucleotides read TGTGCCATCAGTGTAGAGAACACTGAAGCTTTCTTT.

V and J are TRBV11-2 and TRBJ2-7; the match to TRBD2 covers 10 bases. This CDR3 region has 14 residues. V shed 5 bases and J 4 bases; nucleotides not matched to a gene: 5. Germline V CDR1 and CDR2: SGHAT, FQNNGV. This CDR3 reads CASSPSGRGYEQYF. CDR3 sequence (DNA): TGTGCCAGCAGCCCGAGCGGGAGGGGATACGAGCAGTACTTC. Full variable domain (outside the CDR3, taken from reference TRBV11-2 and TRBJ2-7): EAGVAQSPRYKIIEKRQSVAFWCNPISGHATLYWYQQILGQGPKLLIQFQNNGVVDDSQLPKDRFSAERLKGVDSTLKIQPAKLEDSAVYLCASSPSGRGYEQYFGPGTRLTVT.

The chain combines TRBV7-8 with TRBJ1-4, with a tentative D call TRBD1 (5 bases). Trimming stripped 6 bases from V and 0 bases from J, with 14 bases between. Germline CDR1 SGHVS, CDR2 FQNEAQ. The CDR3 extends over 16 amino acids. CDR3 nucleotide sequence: TGTGCCAGCAGAGAGCATCCGGGGGCAACTAATGAAAAACTGTTTTTT. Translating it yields CASREHPGATNEKLFF. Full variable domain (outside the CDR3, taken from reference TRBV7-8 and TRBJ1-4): GAGVSQSPRYKVAKRGQDVALRCDPISGHVSLFWYQQALGQGPEFLTYFQNEAQLDKSGLPSDRFFAERPEGSVSTLKIQRTQQEDSAVYLCASREHPGATNEKLFFGSGTQLSVL.

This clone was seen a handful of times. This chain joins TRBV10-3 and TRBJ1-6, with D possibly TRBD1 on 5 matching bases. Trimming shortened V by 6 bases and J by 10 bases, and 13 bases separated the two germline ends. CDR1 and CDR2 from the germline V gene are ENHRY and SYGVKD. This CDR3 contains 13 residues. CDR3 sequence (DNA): TGTGCCATCAGCCTAGGGGAAGCGTCACCCCTCCACTTT. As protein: CAISLGEASPLHF.

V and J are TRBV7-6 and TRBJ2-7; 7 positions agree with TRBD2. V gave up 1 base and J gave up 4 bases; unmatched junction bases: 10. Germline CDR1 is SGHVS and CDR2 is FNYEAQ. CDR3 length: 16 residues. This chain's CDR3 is CASSLEPGGRGYEQYF. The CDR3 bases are TGTGCCAGCAGCTTAGAGCCGGGGGGTAGGGGATACGAGCAGTACTTC.